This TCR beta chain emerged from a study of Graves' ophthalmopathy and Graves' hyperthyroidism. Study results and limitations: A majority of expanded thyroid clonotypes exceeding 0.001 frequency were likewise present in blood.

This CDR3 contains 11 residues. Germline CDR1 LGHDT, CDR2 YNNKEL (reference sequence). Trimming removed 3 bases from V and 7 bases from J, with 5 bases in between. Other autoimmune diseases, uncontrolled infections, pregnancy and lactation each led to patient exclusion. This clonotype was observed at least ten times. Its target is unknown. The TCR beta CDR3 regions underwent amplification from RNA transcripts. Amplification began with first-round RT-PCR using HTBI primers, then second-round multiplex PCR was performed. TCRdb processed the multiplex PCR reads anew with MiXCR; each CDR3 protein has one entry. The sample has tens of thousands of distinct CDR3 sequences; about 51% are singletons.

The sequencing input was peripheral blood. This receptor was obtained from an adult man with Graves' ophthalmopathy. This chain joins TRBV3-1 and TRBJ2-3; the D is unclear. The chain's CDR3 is CASSHVNTQYF. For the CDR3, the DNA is TGTGCCAGCAGCCACGTGAATACGCAGTATTTT.